This T cell receptor (beta chain) came from a study of blood T cell repertoires in COVID-19. Study in general: Acute and convalescent COVID-19 samples came from the United States, Italy and Spain. The analysed material was cDNA or gDNA that came from T cells, B-cell-depleted T cells, or PBMCs.

From germline, CDR1 is MNHEY and CDR2 SMNVEV (reference sequence). This CDR3 has 14 residues. With 7 bases removed from V and 1 base from J, the gap between germline ends came to 13 bases. Using immunoSEQ multiplex PCR, the repertoire was profiled, and TCRdb retains in-frame clones only, with some absent. The sample includes 150,000 to 180,000 clones, about 83% of them seen just once. The material sequenced was peripheral blood. The TCR was taken from a woman aged 55 to 70 with COVID-19, enrolled during active disease. This sequence joins TRBV27 and TRBJ1-1; D is unresolved. The CDR3 bases are TGTGCCAGCACTAAGGTCCGGGGGAACACTGAAGCTTTCTTT. This codes for CASTKVRGNTEAFF.